The rows below give T cell receptor beta chains drawn from one sample of a study of blood T cell repertoires in COVID-19. TCRdb's copy holds only in-frame clones and misses some; the assay was immunoSEQ multiplex PCR. Among under 350,000 clones listed, over 85% were seen once. The specimen sequenced was PBMCs or T cells enriched from blood (not recorded which). Receptor source: a man between 60 and 75 years old who had recovered from COVID-19. The CDR3 runs from the conserved cysteine through the conserved F or W. The D gene is left open where the match is weak. A clone size is listed for some rows: how often the clone was seen (once, few, many), or a class if it is expanded.

clone_size d_call j_call v_call cdr3_nt cdr3_aa
NA TRBD1 TRBJ1-5 TRBV5-6 TGTGCCAGCAGCTTCCAGGGGGCTAATCAGCCCCAGCATTTT CASSFQGANQPQHF
NA TRBD1 TRBJ2-7 TRBV9 TGTGCCAGCAGCGTCGTCGAGGGGGCAGGGGGCGAGCAGTACTTC CASSVVEGAGGEQYF
NA TRBD2 TRBJ2-1 TRBV5-1 TGCGCCAGCAAACGCGCGGGAGGGACCTACAATGAGCAGTTCTTC CASKRAGGTYNEQFF
NA NA TRBJ2-3 TRBV2 TGTGCCAGCAGTGTTCATAGGAGGCCTAGTGCAGATACGCAGTATTTT CASSVHRRPSADTQYF
NA TRBD1 TRBJ1-5 TRBV19 TGTGCCAGTAGTGCCGGGACAGTAAATAGCAATCAGCCCCAGCATTTT CASSAGTVNSNQPQHF
NA TRBD2 TRBJ2-7 TRBV7-2 TGTGCCAGCAGCTTAGTTAAGACTAGCGGGGGGGCCTACGAGCAGTACTTC CASSLVKTSGGAYEQYF
once TRBD1 TRBJ1-3 TRBV9 TGTGCCAGCAGCGCGACAGGGGACTCTGGAAACACCATATATTTT CASSATGDSGNTIYF
NA TRBD2 TRBJ2-7 TRBV4-3 TGCGCCAGCAGCCAGAGACTAGCGGGGGGATACGAGCAGTACTTC CASSQRLAGGYEQYF
NA NA TRBJ1-3 TRBV2 TGTGCCAGCAGTGAATCGCCAGCTGGAAACACCATATATTTT CASSESPAGNTIYF
NA NA TRBJ2-3 TRBV6-1 TGTGCCAGCAGTGAAGCGTTTTTGGGCCCAACGGGGAGTCTCTCCCCAGATACGCAGTATTTT CASSEAFLGPTGSLSPDTQYF
NA NA TRBJ1-1 TRBV18 TGTGCCAGCTCCACGGTGTCCAACACTGAAGCTTTCTTT CASSTVSNTEAFF
NA TRBD2 TRBJ2-7 TRBV4-2 TGTGCCAGCAGCCAAGTGGGGGCTAGTCTAGCGGGAAAGAACTACGAGCAGTACTTC CASSQVGASLAGKNYEQYF
NA TRBD1 TRBJ2-2 TRBV28 TGTGCCAGCGTTACAGGGGGAATTAACACCGGGGAGCTGTTTTTT CASVTGGINTGELFF
NA TRBD2 TRBJ2-1 TRBV2 TGTGCCTGCCTAGCGGGAGTGCATAGCGGTGAGCAGTTCTTC CACLAGVHSGEQFF
NA TRBD1 TRBJ1-2 TRBV6-6 TGTGCCAGCAGGGGGGGACAGGGAAACTATGGCTACACCTTC CASRGGQGNYGYTF
NA TRBD1 TRBJ1-6 TRBV6-5 TGTGCCAGCAGTCCCCTGGGACAGGTGGGGTCACCCCTCCACTTT CASSPLGQVGSPLHF
NA TRBD2 TRBJ2-5 TRBV3-1/TRBV3-2 TGTGCCAGCAGCCAACTTACTAGCGCGACCCAGTACTTC CASSQLTSATQYF
NA NA TRBJ1-1 TRBV28 TGTGCCAGCAGTCAGACAGGGAACACTGAAGCTTTCTTT CASSQTGNTEAFF
NA NA TRBJ2-5 TRBV30 TGTGCCTGGAGTAGGGGATTCCAAGAGACCCAGTACTTC CAWSRGFQETQYF
NA TRBD1 TRBJ2-1 TRBV18 TGTGCCAGCTCACCCTCAGGGACAGGAGGAGGTGAGCAGTTCTTC CASSPSGTGGGEQFF
NA NA TRBJ1-1 TRBV10-3 TGTGCCATCAGTGATTTCGGACGGGGGATGGGAACTGAAGCTTTCTTT CAISDFGRGMGTEAFF
NA NA TRBJ1-6 TRBV6-5 TGTGCCAGCAGTTACGTGGCCGCCCGGGCGGGATCACCCCTCCACTTT CASSYVAARAGSPLHF
once TRBD1 TRBJ2-7 TRBV6-5 TGTGCCAGCAGTCAATGGACAGGTAGCTCCTACGAGCAGTACTTC CASSQWTGSSYEQYF
NA NA TRBJ1-5 TRBV27 TGTGCCAGCAGTTTACAGGGAAACAATCAGCCCCAGCATTTT CASSLQGNNQPQHF
few TRBD2 TRBJ2-1 TRBV27 TGTGCCAGCACCGAGGGACTAGCGGGATTTAATGAGCAGTTCTTC CASTEGLAGFNEQFF
NA TRBD1 TRBJ2-7 TRBV5-6 TGTGCCAGCAGCTCCACAGGGGGGCCCTACGAGCAGTACTTC CASSSTGGPYEQYF
NA NA TRBJ2-1 TRBV7-2 TGTGCCAGCAGCCCGCAACTACTGGGCAATGAGCAGTTCTTC CASSPQLLGNEQFF
NA TRBD2 TRBJ2-1 TRBV4-1 TGCGCCAGCAGCCAAGAGGTCGTGGTAGCGGGAGCTCGGGAGCAGTTCTTC CASSQEVVVAGAREQFF
NA NA TRBJ1-1 TRBV6-6 TGTGCCAGCAGTTATATTGGTTACAGTGAAGCTTTCTTT CASSYIGYSEAFF
NA NA TRBJ2-7 TRBV6-5 TGTGCCACCGTGACAAGACCATCTAACGAGCAGTACTTC CATVTRPSNEQYF